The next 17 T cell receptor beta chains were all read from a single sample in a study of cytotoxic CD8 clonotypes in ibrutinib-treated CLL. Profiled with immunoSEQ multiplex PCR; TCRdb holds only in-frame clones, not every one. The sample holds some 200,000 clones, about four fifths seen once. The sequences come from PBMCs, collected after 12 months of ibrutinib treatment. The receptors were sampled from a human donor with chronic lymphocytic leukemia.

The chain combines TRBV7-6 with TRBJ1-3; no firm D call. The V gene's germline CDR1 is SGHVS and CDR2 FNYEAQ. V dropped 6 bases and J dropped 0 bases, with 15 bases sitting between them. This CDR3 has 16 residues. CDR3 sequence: CASSPEAGSSGNTIYF. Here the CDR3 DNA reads TGTGCCAGCAGTCCAGAGGCGGGGAGCTCTGGAAACACCATATATTTT.

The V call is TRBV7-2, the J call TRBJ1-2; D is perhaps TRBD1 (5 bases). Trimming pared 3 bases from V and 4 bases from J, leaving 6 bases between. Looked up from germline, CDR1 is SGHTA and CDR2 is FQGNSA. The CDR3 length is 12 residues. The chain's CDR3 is CASSFQGYGYTF. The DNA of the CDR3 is TGTGCCAGCAGCTTTCAGGGCTATGGCTACACCTTC. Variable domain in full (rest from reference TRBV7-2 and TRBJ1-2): GAGVSQSPSNKVTEKGKDVELRCDPISGHTALYWYRQSLGQGLEFLIYFQGNSAPDKSGLPSDRFSAERTGGSVSTLTIQRTQQEDSAVYLCASSFQGYGYTFGSGTRLTVV.

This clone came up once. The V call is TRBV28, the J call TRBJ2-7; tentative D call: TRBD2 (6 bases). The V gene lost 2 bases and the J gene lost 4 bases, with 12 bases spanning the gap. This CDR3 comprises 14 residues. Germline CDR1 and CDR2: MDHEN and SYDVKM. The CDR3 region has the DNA TGTGCCAGCAGTTTAGCGGGGAGAGTATACGAGCAGTACTTC. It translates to CASSLAGRVYEQYF. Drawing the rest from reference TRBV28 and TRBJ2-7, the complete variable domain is DVKVTQSSRYLVKRTGEKVFLECVQDMDHENMFWYRQDPGLGLRLIYFSYDVKMKEKGDIPEGYSVSREKKERFSLILESASTNQTSMYLCASSLAGRVYEQYFGPGTRLTVT.

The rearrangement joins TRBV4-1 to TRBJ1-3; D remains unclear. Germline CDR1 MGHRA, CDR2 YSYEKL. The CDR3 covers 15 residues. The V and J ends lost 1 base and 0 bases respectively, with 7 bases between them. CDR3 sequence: CASSQGPLSGNTIYF. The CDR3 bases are TGCGCCAGCAGCCAAGGACCCCTCTCTGGAAACACCATATATTTT.

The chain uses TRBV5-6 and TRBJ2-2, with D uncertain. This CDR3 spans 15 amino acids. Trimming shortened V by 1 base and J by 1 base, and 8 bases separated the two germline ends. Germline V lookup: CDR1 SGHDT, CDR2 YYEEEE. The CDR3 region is CASSLRHLNTGELFF. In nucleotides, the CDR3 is TGTGCCAGCAGCTTGAGGCACCTGAACACCGGGGAGCTGTTTTTT.

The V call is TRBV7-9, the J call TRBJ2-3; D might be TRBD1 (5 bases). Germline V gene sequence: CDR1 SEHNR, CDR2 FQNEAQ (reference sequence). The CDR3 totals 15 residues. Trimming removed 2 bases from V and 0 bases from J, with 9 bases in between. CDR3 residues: CASSLFGASTDTQYF. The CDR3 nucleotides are TGTGCCAGCAGCTTATTTGGGGCTAGCACAGATACGCAGTATTTT.

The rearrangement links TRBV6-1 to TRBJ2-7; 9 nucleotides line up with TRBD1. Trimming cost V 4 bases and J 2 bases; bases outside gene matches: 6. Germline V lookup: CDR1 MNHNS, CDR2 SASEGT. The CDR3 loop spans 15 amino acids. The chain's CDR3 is CASSARDRVAYEQYF. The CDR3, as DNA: TGTGCCAGCAGTGCCCGGGACAGGGTTGCCTACGAGCAGTACTTC.

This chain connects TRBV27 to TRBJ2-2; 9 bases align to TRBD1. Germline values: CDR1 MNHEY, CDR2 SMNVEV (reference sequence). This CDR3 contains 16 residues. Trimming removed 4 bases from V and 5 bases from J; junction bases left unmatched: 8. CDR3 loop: CASSYGDREGTGELFF. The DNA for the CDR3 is TGTGCCAGCAGTTATGGGGACAGGGAGGGGACCGGGGAGCTGTTTTTT.

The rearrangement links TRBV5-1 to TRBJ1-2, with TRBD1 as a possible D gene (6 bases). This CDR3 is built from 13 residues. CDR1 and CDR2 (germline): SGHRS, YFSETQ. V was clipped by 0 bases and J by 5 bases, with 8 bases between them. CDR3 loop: CASSLGTEYGYTF. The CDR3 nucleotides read TGCGCCAGCAGCTTGGGGACAGAGTATGGCTACACCTTC.

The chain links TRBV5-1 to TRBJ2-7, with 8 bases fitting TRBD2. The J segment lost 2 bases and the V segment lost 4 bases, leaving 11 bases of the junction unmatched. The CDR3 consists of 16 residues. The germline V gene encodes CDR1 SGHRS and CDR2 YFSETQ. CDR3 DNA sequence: TGCGCCAGCAGCCTCCAGGCGGGGGGCAACCCCTACGAGCAGTACTTC. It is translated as CASSLQAGGNPYEQYF.

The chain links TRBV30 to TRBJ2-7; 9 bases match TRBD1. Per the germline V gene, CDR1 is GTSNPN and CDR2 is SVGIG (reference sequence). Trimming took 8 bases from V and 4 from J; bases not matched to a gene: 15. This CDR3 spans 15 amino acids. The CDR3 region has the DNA TGTGCCGGTGCAGCGGGGACAGGGATCCCTTACGAGCAGTACTTC. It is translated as CAGAAGTGIPYEQYF.

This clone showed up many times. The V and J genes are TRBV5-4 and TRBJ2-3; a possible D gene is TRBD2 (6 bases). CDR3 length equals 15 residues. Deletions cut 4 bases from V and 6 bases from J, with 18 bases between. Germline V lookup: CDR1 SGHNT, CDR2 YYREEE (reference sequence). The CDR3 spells CASSRAGSNRDTQYF. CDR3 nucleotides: TGTGCCAGCAGCCGCGCGGGGAGCAATCGGGATACGCAGTATTTT.

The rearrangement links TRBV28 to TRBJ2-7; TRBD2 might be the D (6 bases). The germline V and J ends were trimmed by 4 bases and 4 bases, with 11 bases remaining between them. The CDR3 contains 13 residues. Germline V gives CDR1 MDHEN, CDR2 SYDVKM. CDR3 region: CASSSRGWYEQYF. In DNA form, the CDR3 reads TGTGCCAGCAGTTCCCGGGGGTGGTACGAGCAGTACTTC.

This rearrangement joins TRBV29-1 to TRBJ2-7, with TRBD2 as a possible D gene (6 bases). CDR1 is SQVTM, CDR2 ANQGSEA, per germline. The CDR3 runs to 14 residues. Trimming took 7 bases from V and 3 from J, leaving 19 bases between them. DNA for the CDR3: TGCAGCGGTCTTATTGGGACTCCCGACTACGAGCAGTACTTC. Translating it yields CSGLIGTPDYEQYF.

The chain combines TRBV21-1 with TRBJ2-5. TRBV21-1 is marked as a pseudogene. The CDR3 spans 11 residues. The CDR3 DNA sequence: TGTGCCAGCAGCGGCCAAGAGACCCAGTACTTC. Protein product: CASSGQETQYF.

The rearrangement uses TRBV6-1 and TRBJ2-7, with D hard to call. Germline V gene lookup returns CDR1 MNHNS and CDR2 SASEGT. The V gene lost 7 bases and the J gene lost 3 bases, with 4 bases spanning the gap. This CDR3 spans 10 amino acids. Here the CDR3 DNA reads TGTGCCAGCAAGGACTACGAGCAGTACTTC. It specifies CASKDYEQYF.

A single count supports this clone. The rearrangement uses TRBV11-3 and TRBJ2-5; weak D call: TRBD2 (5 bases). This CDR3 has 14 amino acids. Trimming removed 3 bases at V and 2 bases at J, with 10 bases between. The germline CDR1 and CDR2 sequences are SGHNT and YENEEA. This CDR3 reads CASSFHGVQETQYF. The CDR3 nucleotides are TGTGCCAGCAGCTTCCACGGGGTACAAGAGACCCAGTACTTC.